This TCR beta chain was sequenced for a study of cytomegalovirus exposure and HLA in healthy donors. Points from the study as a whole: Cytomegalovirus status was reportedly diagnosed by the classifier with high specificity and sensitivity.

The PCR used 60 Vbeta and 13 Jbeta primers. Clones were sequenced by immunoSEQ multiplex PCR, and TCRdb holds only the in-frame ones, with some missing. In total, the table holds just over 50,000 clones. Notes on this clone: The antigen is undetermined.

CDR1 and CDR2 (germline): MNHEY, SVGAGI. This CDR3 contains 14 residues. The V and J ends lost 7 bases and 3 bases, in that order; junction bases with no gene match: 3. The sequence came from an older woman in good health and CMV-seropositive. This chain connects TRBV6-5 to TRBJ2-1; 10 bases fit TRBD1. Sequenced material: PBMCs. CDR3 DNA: TGTGCCAGCAAGGGGACAGGGGACTACAATGAGCAGTTCTTC. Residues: CASKGTGDYNEQFF.